Listed below are T cell receptor beta chains from one sample, sequenced in a study of Tregs in tolerant kidney transplant recipients. Profiling relied on immunoSEQ multiplex PCR, and the TCRdb table lists in-frame clones only, not all of them. The table lists over 60,000 clones, roughly 89% of them singletons. Input material: CD4+ T cells from blood. These receptor sequences come from a human donor in good health. Both conserved end residues are trimmed from each CDR3.

TRBV19	TRBJ2-5	ASSPRLLKETQY
TRBV29-1	TRBJ1-1	SVESQTNTEAF
TRBV6-4	TRBJ2-1	ASSDSAGGPSDEQF
TRBV7-2	TRBJ1-1	ASSLGGQSEAF
TRBV5-1	TRBJ2-1	ASSLADTDNEQF
TRBV11-3	TRBJ2-5	ASSRTGGKETQY
TRBV11-3	TRBJ2-1	ASSSGFKQF
TRBV7-9	TRBJ1-2	ASSPRGGFYGYT
TRBV9	TRBJ1-6	ASSVGATSPLH
TRBV20-1	TRBJ2-7	SALGNEQY
TRBV19	TRBJ1-1	ASSRQGRLVTEAF
TRBV7-3	TRBJ2-7	ASSLMAGGTYEQY
TRBV19	TRBJ1-5	ASSIVPGLNQPQH
TRBV5-5	TRBJ1-1	ASSSAGTGDSEAF
TRBV7-2	TRBJ1-2	ASTRPGQLYGYT
TRBV7-2	TRBJ1-1	ASSFRANTEAF
TRBV2	TRBJ2-1	ASSALSRASYNEQF
TRBV13	TRBJ2-6	ASSLGETGYSGANVLT
TRBV15	TRBJ2-3	ATSSGRTYTQY
TRBV7-2	TRBJ1-1	ASSTQHMNTEAF
TRBV11-3	TRBJ2-1	ASSLDVGPSGHNEQF
TRBV7-3	TRBJ2-5	ASSVGTRETQY
TRBV6-6	TRBJ1-4	ASSYSPGRANEKLF
TRBV7-3	TRBJ2-1	ASSPRTSGGLSYNEQF
TRBV11-2	TRBJ2-2	ASSLVLAAGELF
TRBV10-3	TRBJ1-5	ATSRDTEPQH
TRBV10-3	TRBJ1-1	AISESTPIVITEAF
TRBV7-8	TRBJ1-6	ASSSRNSPLH
TRBV30	TRBJ1-2	AWIATGRLLGYT
TRBV29-1	TRBJ2-1	SVEDGSEQF
TRBV5-3	TRBJ2-7	ARSLAGGGQRRVSVTYEQY
TRBV14	TRBJ2-3	ASSQVLAGDTQY
TRBV7-9	TRBJ1-1	ASSRGSTTVTPVTEAF
TRBV6-5	TRBJ2-1	ASSVTSGSRHEQF
TRBV5-3	TRBJ2-2	ARSLNTGELF
TRBV4-1	TRBJ2-7	ASSQEKRGGRREQY
TRBV7-6	TRBJ2-5	ASSLASVRGEETQY
TRBV2	TRBJ2-5	ASFQERGMETQY
TRBV5-1	TRBJ2-1	ASSKTTYSYNEQF
TRBV7-2	TRBJ1-2	ASSPGVNYGYT
TRBV19	TRBJ2-7	ASSSHPGSEQY
TRBV7-2	TRBJ1-3	ASSSLPPTASGNTIY
TRBV2	TRBJ1-3	ASRGTGSGNTIY
TRBV9	TRBJ1-2	ASSPLPGQGDGYT
TRBV7-9	TRBJ2-1	ASSQTGDEQF
TRBV11-2	TRBJ2-2	ASSPSWGELF
TRBV5-4	TRBJ2-1	ASSLTAEQF
TRBV19	TRBJ2-3	ASTLLAGKTDTQY
TRBV7-2	TRBJ2-7	ASSFEGGHEQY
TRBV27	TRBJ2-1	ASSFGGRQAREQF
TRBV4-2	TRBJ2-7	ASSRGTSSRRSVEQY
TRBV29-1	TRBJ1-1	SPRDRVSKCTEAF
TRBV5-1	TRBJ2-3	ASSPGQLSTDTQY
TRBV28	TRBJ1-5	ASSLTGTGGQPQH